This entry concerns a single T cell receptor (beta chain). Its antigen is currently unknown. One base away lies a much larger clone, so this may be a sequencing read error. The record originates from a study of tumor-infiltrating lymphocytes in primary liver carcinoma. Investigators took RNA and DNA out together from about 19-30 mg of unsorted bulk tissue. Patients were treatment-naive with chronic HBV infection. Sampling of each tumor involved five separate regions. Constant-region priming of around 500 ng total RNA yielded TCR beta cDNA. A slightly modified ARM-PCR protocol with three nested multiplex PCR rounds produced these TCR beta libraries. Use of TRBV1-TRBV30 forward primers with a C-beta reverse primer characterized the first two PCR rounds, which lasted about 11 cycles each. TCRdb analysed the multiplex PCR reads with MiXCR anew, one entry per CDR3 protein. Of 50,000 to 65,000 distinct CDR3 sequences in the sample, over 60% were seen once.

General study points: Blood fell significantly below tumors in its top-250-clone fraction (p = 0.039). Tumor-adjacent and tumor-blood pairs showed less overlap than tumor region pairs.

Germline values: CDR1 SQVTM, CDR2 ANQGSEA. The CDR3 spans 16 residues. V was clipped by 2 bases and J by 8 bases; unmatched bases: 15. This sequence joins TRBV29-1 and TRBJ2-1; TRBD2 matches 7 bases. The origin of this receptor is a man aged 35 to 55 with primary liver carcinoma and hepatitis B virus infection. The sample consisted of liver tumor tissue from sampling region 4. Subset described: tumor region T4, right-lateral pole. In DNA form, the CDR3 reads TGCAGCGTTGAATTCGGGAGCGGGATGATAACCGATGAGCAGTTCTTC. It yields the protein CSVEFGSGMITDEQFF.